This T cell receptor beta chain was recorded in a study of blood T cell repertoires in COVID-19. The germline V gene has CDR1 SEHNR and CDR2 FQNEAQ (reference sequence). The CDR3 has 15 amino acids. The ends lost 6 bases at V and 0 bases at J; junction bases unmatched: 4. Data came from immunoSEQ multiplex PCR; TCRdb stores just in-frame clones and leaves some out. This sample has more than 80,000 clones, with approximately 85% found just once. This TCR was recovered from a woman of 80 years or more with COVID-19, enrolled during active disease. The source material was peripheral blood. The J gene is TRBJ2-7, the V gene TRBV7-9; 11 bases align to TRBD1. The CDR3 sequence is CASSSGTGGSYEQYF. CDR3 bases: TGTGCCAGCAGTTCCGGGACAGGGGGCTCCTACGAGCAGTACTTC. The variable domain in full, completed from reference TRBV7-9 and TRBJ2-7, reads DTGVSQNPRHKITKRGQNVTFRCDPISEHNRLYWYRQTLGQGPEFLTYFQNEAQLEKSRLLSDRFSAERPKGSFSTLEIQRTEQGDSAMYLCASSSGTGGSYEQYFGPGTRLTVT.